This T cell receptor (beta chain) was sequenced for a study of shared clonotypes between healthy human individuals (dated by TCRdb to about 2020). The study in broad terms: The cohort comprised two women and a few men aged 18 to 49 years. Per donor, three plates each were used for CD4 naive and CD4 memory, two for CD8 naive, and one for CD8 memory. Leukapheresis yielded between about 0.9 and 8.9 billion PBMCs per donor. The study deeply sequenced blood TCR repertoires of about 5 healthy adults to estimate repertoire size and the extent of clonotype sharing between individuals. Libraries were prepared and TCR repertoires were sequenced by different laboratories using diverse techniques, in order to increase sequencing depth and limit assay-specific biases. The paper's findings and limits, for the study overall: Pairwise subsampling led to the expectation that sequencing depth would affect the degree of clonotype sharing among donors. Sharing across a few donors was observed for about 5% of naive CD4, around 3.5% of naive CD8, roughly 2.3% of memory CD4, and about 0.4% of memory CD8 clonotypes. Sampling was limited to blood, and TCR repertoires in tissue likely differ from TCR repertoires in blood. Compared with non-shared clonotypes, the clonotypes found in all four sorted-subset donors had higher generation probabilities. Because the study included only a small number of donors, the genetic and exposure-history diversity represented was limited. Naive subsets generally had larger estimated clonotype richness than memory subsets did. Incomplete sequencing was indicated by rarefaction of sorted-subset datasets, despite the large sequencing depth.

Using the deep immunoSEQ assay, multiplex PCR amplified TCR CDR3 regions from genomic DNA. Extracted genomic DNA from each cell subset was spread evenly across all wells of several immunoSEQ 96-well plates, with each plate serving as a replicate. For sorted subsets, 150 to 200 ng genomic DNA, equal to about 30,000 T cell genomes, was loaded into each replicate PCR. Purified libraries were quantified with a Qubit 3.0 fluorometer, sized on a Bioanalyzer 2100, and re-quantified with the KAPA Library Quantification kit. Each immunoSEQ 96-well plate was sequenced on its own single-read 150-cycle Illumina NextSeq 550 flow cell. The authors' pipeline ran thus. Because the immunoSEQ output included only junctional sequences and no quality scores, the filtering could not be the same as the filtering used for full-length reads. To assign V/J genes and CDR3, sequences were annotated using PyIR, a Python wrapper for IgBLAST v1.9, with IMGT germline references. Any read was removed if the V/J assignment was weak (E-value above 1e-6), the CDR3 was missing, or the read contained stop codons, out-of-frame junctions, or ambiguous translated residues. A V3J clonotype was defined by an identical inferred V gene, J gene, and CDR3 amino acid sequence. Percentage overlap between repertoires was computed as shared unique clonotypes divided by the size of the smaller repertoire. Repertoire richness was assessed with RTK rarefaction, the Chao1 estimator, and Recon v2.1 estimates of unobserved clonotypes. Generation probabilities for all TCRbeta clonotypes obtained by the gDNA method from several donors were computed using OLGA. This is the immuneACCESS table as TCRdb keeps it, with only in-frame sequences that have V and J called. A part of the clones is gone; compared with another copy, unresolved V genes explain less than half, and the rest is unexplained. The V and J calls and clone size were taken over from that table, and D and trimming were inferred from the DNA. The sample records some 2,000,000 clones, approximately 96% of which are singletons. Clones ranked in the top ten supply roughly 0.13% of the sample.

To note about this clone: This clone's antigen is unknown. Base-call qualities are not available, and no considerably larger clone is one nucleotide away.

CDR1 and CDR2, looked up from the germline V gene, are MNHEY and SVGAGI. There are 14 amino acids in the CDR3, from cysteine to phenylalanine inclusive. Only CDR3 DNA is held: 42 bases, read in frame from base 1. V trim: 6 bases; J trim: 4 bases; unmatched bases: 7. Healthy HIV-negative adults with no recently reported acute infections or vaccinations were included as donors. Only Caucasian adults living in Nashville, Tennessee, USA were represented among the donors. CD4+ T cells were enriched by magnetic negative selection; naive cells were then positively selected on CD45RA, and the negative fraction formed the memory subset. After blood collection by leukapheresis, PBMCs were isolated using Ficoll-Histopaque density gradient centrifugation and then cryopreserved in the vapor phase of liquid nitrogen. Analytical flow cytometry was used to check the purity and quantity of each magnetically sorted T cell population. From each sorted fraction, genomic DNA was isolated and quantified by UV absorbance on a Nanodrop 2000c.

Recombination linked TRBV6-5 to TRBJ1-1, and TRBD1 aligns with 8 junction nucleotides. The sample consisted of naive CD4+ T cells sorted from blood. Reading the label with the study, this specimen's cell subset or site is: CD45RA+ positively selected. This TCR was recovered from a young man in good health. Read as DNA, the sequence is TGTGCCAGCAGGAGAGGGACAGGAACCACTGAAGCTTTCTTT. Its protein reads: CASRRGTGTTEAFF.